The clone carrying this T cell receptor (beta chain) was picked up a small number of times. Its antigen is not known. Some clones are missing from TCRdb's copy, which holds only in-frame ones; the method was immunoSEQ multiplex PCR. The data show some 46,000 clones, around 90% seen once. The sample comes from a study of cytomegalovirus exposure and HLA in healthy donors. Looking at the study overall: The 120 validation repertoires, a later analysis reported, used the same platform as the roughly 650 repertoires from the first cohort. Study-wide results and limits: The study put 150 to 200 TCR beta chains on its list as cytomegalovirus-associated.

The CDR3 spans 15 residues. The germline V gene encodes CDR1 MNHEY and CDR2 SMNVEV (reference sequence). Unmatched junction bases numbered 9, after V lost 6 bases and J lost 9 bases. The chain recombines TRBV27 with TRBJ2-1; TRBD2 matches at 12 bases. The source of this sequence is a man between 18 and 29 years old in good health and CMV-seronegative. The sample was PBMCs. The CDR3 DNA reads TGTGCCAGCAGCCCCCTAGCGGGAGGGCGGAGTGAGCAGTTCTTC. Residues: CASSPLAGGRSEQFF.